Below are 12 T cell receptor beta chains sequenced from a single sample in a study of blood T cell repertoires in COVID-19. The data were produced by immunoSEQ multiplex PCR, yet TCRdb's version contains in-frame clones alone and is incomplete. The table has 150,000 to 250,000 clones, 70% to 80% seen once. Sequencing was carried out using peripheral blood. The receptors come from a middle-aged woman with COVID-19, enrolled during active disease.

To note about this clone: Other DNA sequences in the sample encode the same CDR3. The chain couples TRBV6-5 to TRBJ2-7; 9 bases fit TRBD1. Germline V gene lookup returns CDR1 MNHEY and CDR2 SVGAGI. The CDR3 extends over 12 amino acids. Trimming cost V 6 bases and J 3 bases; bases outside gene matches: 0. CDR3 sequence reads: CASRTGGYEQYF. The CDR3 DNA is TGTGCCAGCAGGACAGGGGGCTACGAGCAGTACTTC.

This clone has only a few counts. V usage is TRBV7-9 and J usage is TRBJ1-3; D is unresolved. The V and J ends lost 2 bases and 4 bases respectively, with 12 bases between them. CDR3 length: 15 amino acids. Looked up from germline, CDR1 is SEHNR and CDR2 is FQNEAQ (reference sequence). The CDR3 is CASSLREFSGNTIYF. The CDR3 DNA sequence: TGTGCCAGCAGCTTACGGGAATTTTCCGGAAACACCATATATTTT.

This clone was counted a few times. The chain recombines TRBV6-5 with TRBJ2-1, with 13 bases lining up with TRBD2. The ends lost 2 bases at V and 5 bases at J; junction bases unmatched: 3. CDR1 MNHEY and CDR2 SVGAGI come from the germline V gene. This CDR3 comprises 16 residues. CDR3 DNA sequence: TGTGCCAGCAGTTACCTGGGACTAGCGGGGAACAATGAGCAGTTCTTC. Its translation: CASSYLGLAGNNEQFF.

J is TRBJ2-7 and V is TRBV15; TRBD1 is a possible D gene (5 bases). This CDR3 is 13 amino acids long. Germline values: CDR1 LNHNV, CDR2 YYDKDF (reference sequence). V was pared by 4 bases and J by 1 base, with 8 bases between. As DNA, the CDR3 is TGTGCCACCAGCAACCGACAGTCCTACGAGCAGTACTTC. This gives the protein CATSNRQSYEQYF.

In this sample, this clone turned up a few times. This chain uses TRBV5-1 with TRBJ2-3, with TRBD2 matching over 7 bases. This CDR3 has 17 amino acids. Trimming removed 0 bases from V and 2 bases from J; junction bases left unmatched: 9. The germline V gene has CDR1 SGHRS and CDR2 YFSETQ. In nucleotides, the CDR3 is TGCGCCAGCAGCTTGGCCTATTGGGCGGGGGACACAGATACGCAGTATTTT. Its translation is CASSLAYWAGDTDTQYF.

This chain joins TRBV5-1 and TRBJ2-5; D perhaps matches TRBD1 (6 bases). The CDR3 is made up of 14 amino acids. CDR1 and CDR2 (germline): SGHRS, YFSETQ. V gave up 1 base and J gave up 5 bases, with 12 bases separating them. CDR3 protein: CASSLRTVLETQYF. The CDR3 nucleotides are TGCGCCAGCAGCTTGAGGACAGTCTTGGAGACCCAGTACTTC. The variable domain in full, with the rest retrieved from reference TRBV5-1 and TRBJ2-5, is KAGVTQTPRYLIKTRGQQVTLSCSPISGHRSVSWYQQTPGQGLQFLFEYFSETQRNKGNFPGRFSGRQFSNSRSEMNVSTLELGDSALYLCASSLRTVLETQYFGPGTRLLVL.

The rearrangement uses TRBV3-1 (or the pseudogene TRBV3-2) and TRBJ1-1; TRBD1 matches at 11 bases. The V segment lost 5 bases and the J segment 4 bases; nucleotides outside the gene matches: 0. From germline, CDR1 is LGHDT and CDR2 YNNKEL (reference sequence). The CDR3 extends over 13 amino acids. The DNA of the CDR3 is TGTGCCAGCAGCGGGACAGGGGGCACTGAAGCTTTCTTT. This translates into CASSGTGGTEAFF.

The J gene is TRBJ1-1, the V gene TRBV7-3; 10 bases align to TRBD1. J was trimmed by 11 bases and V by 5 bases; bases with no gene match: 11. Germline V gives CDR1 SGHTA, CDR2 FQGTGA. The CDR3 totals 14 residues. The DNA for the CDR3 is TGTGCCAGCAGCCCAGGGACAGGGGCCCTAGGCGCTTTCTTT. Encoded protein: CASSPGTGALGAFF.

The chain recombines TRBV4-2 with TRBJ2-1; TRBD1 might be the D (6 bases). The germline V and J ends were trimmed by 2 bases and 3 bases, with 20 bases remaining between them. The CDR3 runs to 18 residues. Germline-derived CDR1 and CDR2 are LGHNA and YNFKEQ. The CDR3 sequence: CASSQQRVSGVGYNEQFF. CDR3 in DNA: TGTGCCAGCAGCCAACAAAGAGTATCAGGGGTGGGCTACAATGAGCAGTTCTTC.

The chain links TRBV19 to TRBJ1-5, with 8 bases lining up with TRBD1. CDR3 length: 20 residues. V gave up 5 bases and J gave up 0 bases; unmatched junction bases: 18. From germline, CDR1 is LNHDA and CDR2 SQIVND (reference sequence). The CDR3 nucleotides are TGTGCCAGTAGTTTAACAACCCTTGGACAGGGCGCGTATAGCAATCAGCCCCAGCATTTT. This encodes CASSLTTLGQGAYSNQPQHF.

CDR3 loop: CASSPDSGSPKVNEQFF. The CDR3 bases are TGTGCCAGCTCACCAGATTCGGGGTCCCCGAAGGTCAATGAGCAGTTCTTC. The chain links TRBV18 to TRBJ2-1, with D perhaps TRBD2 (5 bases). The CDR3 consists of 17 residues. The germline V and J ends were trimmed by 2 bases and 6 bases, with 20 bases remaining between them. From germline, CDR1 is KGHSH and CDR2 LQKENI.

V is TRBV5-1 and J is TRBJ1-6; TRBD1 matches 9 bases. The CDR3 totals 15 residues. The junction had 9 bases not matched to a gene; V was cut back by 6 bases and J by 8 bases. The germline V gene encodes CDR1 SGHRS and CDR2 YFSETQ. DNA for the CDR3: TGCGCCAGCACCGAGACAGGGGGGGTATATTCACCCCTCCACTTT. Protein: CASTETGGVYSPLHF.